The text below deals with one T cell receptor (beta chain). Sequencing used immunoSEQ multiplex PCR; TCRdb keeps in-frame clones, though not all of them. The table includes under 250,000 clones, 80% to 90% detected once. This sample stems from a study of blood T cell repertoires in COVID-19. This CDR3 has 18 amino acids. V shed 3 bases and J 0 bases; nucleotides not matched to a gene: 10. Germline V gene data show CDR1 as KGHSH and CDR2 as LQKENI. Material for sequencing was peripheral blood. The sequence came from a man aged 35 to 55 with acute or convalescent COVID-19. The genes are TRBV18 and TRBJ1-3; 8 bases are a match to TRBD1. This CDR3 reads CASSPGTGTYVSGNTIYF. The CDR3, as DNA: TGTGCCAGCTCACCGGGGACAGGCACATATGTCTCTGGAAACACCATATATTTT.